The 8 T cell receptor beta chains presented below share a single source sample, sequenced in a study of CD8+ T cells in alopecia areata. Following RNA extraction, reverse transcription yielded cDNA that acted as the sequencing template. Only in-frame clones appear in the TCRdb table, and some are missing; sequencing was by immunoSEQ multiplex PCR. The sample has approximately 200,000 clones, 45% to 75% seen once. Treatment denoted: oral pan-JAK inhibitor, 5-10 mg twice daily. The sequences come from CD4+ T cells sorted from blood, collected at week 4, from a patient treated with tofacitinib. The receptor set was obtained from a human donor with alopecia areata.

Note on this clone: Other DNA sequences in this sample translate to the same CDR3. The rearrangement links TRBV30 to TRBJ2-5; no definite D call. The CDR3 extends over 11 amino acids. From germline, CDR1 is GTSNPN and CDR2 SVGIG (reference sequence). Between the trimmed V and J ends, which lost 0 bases and 1 base, there was a span of 0 bases. The CDR3 sequence is CAWSVQETQYF. In DNA, the CDR3 is TGTGCCTGGAGTGTCCAAGAGACCCAGTACTTC.

The chain carries TRBV5-1 and TRBJ2-7; 12 bases agree with TRBD1. After removal of 0 bases from V and 7 bases from J, the junction contained 11 bases not matched to a gene. The CDR3 runs to 17 residues. CDR1 is SGHRS and CDR2 is YFSETQ in the germline V gene. The CDR3 DNA is TGCGCCAGCAGCTTGGTCGCCTTGGGACAGGGGGCTGGTGAGCAGTACTTC. Amino acid sequence: CASSLVALGQGAGEQYF.

V gene TRBV4-1 combines with J gene TRBJ1-2; maybe TRBD1 (5 bases). The CDR3 is 16 amino acids. Germline CDR1 and CDR2: MGHRA and YSYEKL. With 1 base removed from V and 6 bases from J, the gap between germline ends came to 18 bases. CDR3 bases: TGCGCCAGCAGCCAAGTTGGAGGGGCGCGAGGCGATGGCTACACCTTC. This gives the protein CASSQVGGARGDGYTF.

This chain links TRBV28 with TRBJ2-1; D unclear. Germline assignment: CDR1 MDHEN and CDR2 SYDVKM. There are 13 residues in the CDR3. The germline V and J ends were trimmed by 3 bases and 6 bases, with 9 bases remaining between them. The CDR3 DNA sequence: TGTGCCAGCAGTTTGAGTCCAGGCAATGAGCAGTTCTTC. The encoded protein is CASSLSPGNEQFF.

The chain joins TRBV29-1 to TRBJ1-4; a weak D match, TRBD1 (6 bases). Per the germline V gene, CDR1 is SQVTM and CDR2 is ANQGSEA. Trimming removed 4 bases from V and 7 bases from J, with 10 bases in between. This CDR3 contains 12 residues. The CDR3 region has the DNA TGCAGCGTTGGAGGGGGAGGTGAAAAACTGTTTTTT. Amino acids: CSVGGGGEKLFF.

J is TRBJ2-3 and V is TRBV9; D is unresolved. There are 12 residues in the CDR3. Germline values: CDR1 SGDLS, CDR2 YYNGEE. Trimming removed 1 base from V and 5 bases from J, with 5 bases in between. In DNA, the CDR3 is TGTGCCAGCAGCGTATCAGAAGATACGCAGTATTTT. Its protein product is CASSVSEDTQYF.

The chain employs TRBV29-1 and TRBJ2-5; unclear D gene. The CDR3 has 10 amino acids. V was trimmed by 5 bases and J by 3 bases, leaving 4 bases between them. Germline lookup yields CDR1 SQVTM and CDR2 ANQGSEA. The CDR3 is CSVSEETQYF. CDR3 bases: TGCAGCGTTTCTGAAGAGACCCAGTACTTC.

V is TRBV4-1 and J is TRBJ2-7; the D gene could be TRBD1 or TRBD2 (7 bases each). The CDR3 runs 13 residues. V lost 2 bases and J lost 6, with 11 bases in between. Germline loops: CDR1 MGHRA, CDR2 YSYEKL. CDR3 coding DNA: TGCGCCAGCAGCCAAATCAGGGGGGGCGAGCAGTACTTC. Its translation is CASSQIRGGEQYF.